This TCR beta chain emerged from a study of cytomegalovirus exposure and HLA in healthy donors. Comment on this clone: Its target is unknown.

General observations from the study: Roughly even sequencing depth across donors was the assumption behind the presence/absence analyses.

J was trimmed by 4 bases and V by 3 bases; bases with no gene match: 0. Germline assignment: CDR1 KGHSH and CDR2 LQKENI. The CDR3 consists of 15 residues. PCR involved 60 Vbeta and 13 Jbeta primers. Here immunoSEQ multiplex PCR was the method, and the copy in TCRdb shows in-frame clones only, minus some. The sample consists of under 85,000 clones, roughly 77% of them appearing once. This TCR derives from a woman under 40 in good health and CMV-seronegative. Sequencing was carried out using PBMCs. This rearrangement joins TRBV18 to TRBJ2-5; 15 bases agree with TRBD2. The CDR3 sequence is CASSPGLAGGETQYF. The CDR3 DNA reads TGTGCCAGCTCACCGGGACTAGCGGGAGGAGAGACCCAGTACTTC.